What follows describes a single TCR beta chain. Its antigen is not known. This CDR3 has 14 amino acids. CDR1 LNHDA and CDR2 SQIVND come from the germline V gene (reference sequence). V was shortened by 7 bases and J by 9 bases, with 19 bases between the two germline ends. Primers for the PCR totalled 60 Vbeta and 13 Jbeta. Repertoires were generated with immunoSEQ multiplex PCR, while TCRdb's copy carries only in-frame clones and drops some. The profile shows some 110,000 clones, over 60% of them singletons. The entry originates in a study of cytomegalovirus exposure and HLA in healthy donors. Study outcomes and limitations: HLA restriction was apparent for most CMV-associated TCR beta chains in a later analysis.

This sequence joins TRBV19 and TRBJ2-1, with D maybe TRBD1 (5 bases). Sample: PBMCs. This receptor was obtained from a man between 18 and 35 years old in good health and CMV-seronegative. CDR3 region: CASNFGQGMGEQFF. The DNA of the CDR3 is TGTGCCAGTAACTTTGGCCAGGGCATGGGTGAGCAGTTCTTC.